This T cell receptor (beta chain) was captured by sequencing in a study of T-cell reconstitution after alpha-beta-depleted transplantation in children. The V end was cut by 2 bases, the J end by 0 bases, with 11 bases between. CDR3 length: 16 residues. Germline loops: CDR1 MNHEY, CDR2 SVGAGI. TCRbeta library construction was performed incorporating unique molecular identifiers. TCRdb called the PCR reads again in MiXCR, with one record for every CDR3 protein. The sample includes 500,000 or so distinct CDR3 sequences, 32% of them seen just once. The sequencing here drew on PBMCs from the stem cell graft donor, taken from the stem cell graft. This chain joins TRBV6-5 and TRBJ2-4, with unresolved D. The sequence was collected from a human donor who donated a stem cell graft to a child with aplastic anemia. The CDR3 DNA reads as TGTGCCAGCAGTTACGGCGGCCAATCAGCCAAAAACATTCAGTACTTC. Its protein is CASSYGGQSAKNIQYF.